This T cell receptor (beta chain) was recorded in a study of T cells in localized non-small cell lung cancer. Study-level points and caveats: The study detected a median approximately 57 of the top 100 tumor clones in adjacent lung.

The CDR3 sequence is 15 residues long. The germline gives CDR1 LGHNA, CDR2 YNFKEQ. V was shortened by 1 base and J by 0 bases, with 10 bases between the two germline ends. Produced via immunoSEQ multiplex PCR; TCRdb's table is partial and in-frame only. The repertoire has some 52,000 clones, roughly 89% of them found once; the top ten carry over 15%. Of note for this clone: Its antigen is not known.

The sequencing used peripheral blood, collected before any cancer treatment. The TCR sequence derives from a male donor older than 55 with stage III squamous cell lung carcinoma. The chain recombines TRBV4-2 with TRBJ2-7; D is unclear. Here the CDR3 reads CASSQGAGDSYEQYF. The DNA for the CDR3 is TGTGCCAGCAGCCAAGGGGCCGGTGACTCCTACGAGCAGTACTTC.